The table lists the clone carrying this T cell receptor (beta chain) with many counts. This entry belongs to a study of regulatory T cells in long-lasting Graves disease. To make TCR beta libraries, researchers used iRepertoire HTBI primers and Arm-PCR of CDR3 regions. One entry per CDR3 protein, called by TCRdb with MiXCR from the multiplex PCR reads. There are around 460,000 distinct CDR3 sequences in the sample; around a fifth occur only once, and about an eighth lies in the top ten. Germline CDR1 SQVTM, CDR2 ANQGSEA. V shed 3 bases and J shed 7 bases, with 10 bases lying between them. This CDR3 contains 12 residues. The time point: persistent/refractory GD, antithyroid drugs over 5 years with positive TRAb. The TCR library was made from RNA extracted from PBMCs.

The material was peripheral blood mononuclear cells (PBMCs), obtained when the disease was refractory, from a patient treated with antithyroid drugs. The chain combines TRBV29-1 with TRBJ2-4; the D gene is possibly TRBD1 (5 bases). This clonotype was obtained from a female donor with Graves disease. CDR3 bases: TGCAGCGTTGAGGCAGGGCCTAACATTCAGTACTTC. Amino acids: CSVEAGPNIQYF. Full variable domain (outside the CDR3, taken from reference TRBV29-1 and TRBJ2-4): SAVISQKPSRDICQRGTSLTIQCQVDSQVTMMFWYRQQPGQSLTLIATANQGSEATYESGFVIDKFPISRPNLTFSTLTVSNMSPEDSSIYLCSVEAGPNIQYFGAGTRLSVL.